Included here is one T cell receptor beta chain sequence, with context. Participants, roughly 18 to 90 years old, spanned around 25 US areas. The study assigned cohorts using participant-reported clinical history. The sample is drawn from a study of blood T cell repertoires in COVID-19. Study-wide context: Some COVID-19 samples were acute and others convalescent; all came from the United States, Italy and Spain.

In the original analysis: Estimates of nucleated cell counts were drawn from the amplification of reference gene primers. Sequenced by immunoSEQ multiplex PCR; TCRdb stores in-frame clones only, minus some. V and J calls and clone size follow that table, whereas D and trimming were derived from the DNA. This table holds some 150,000 clones, roughly 87% found once. This clonotype was sampled from a human donor with acute COVID-19. The donor label of this sample is uncertain. The specimen was PBMCs or T cells enriched from blood (not recorded which).

Here the CDR3 reads CASSPQGSYGYTF. The DNA of the CDR3 is TGTGCCAGCAGCCCACAGGGTTCCTATGGCTACACCTTC. The V call is TRBV7-9, the J call TRBJ1-2; possibly TRBD1 for D (6 bases). Germline V gene data show CDR1 as SEHNR and CDR2 as FQNEAQ (reference sequence). There are 13 residues in the CDR3. Deletions cut 5 bases from V and 4 bases from J, with 11 bases between. The complete variable domain, with remaining parts taken from reference TRBV7-9 and TRBJ1-2, reads DTGVSQNPRHKITKRGQNVTFRCDPISEHNRLYWYRQTLGQGPEFLTYFQNEAQLEKSRLLSDRFSAERPKGSFSTLEIQRTEQGDSAMYLCASSPQGSYGYTFGSGTRLTVV.